This section outlines one T cell receptor beta chain sequence together with its context. Antigen specificity is unknown. The data belong to a study of metastatic and nonmetastatic thyroid tumors. On the study more broadly: Across blood and tumor or nodule tissue, repertoires from malignant and benign thyroid patients were compared with one another. Study results and limitations: Across blood and tumor, TCR beta diversity in malignant thyroid tumors was reportedly significantly higher than in benign nodules.

Methods used by the authors: Clinicopathological groups supplied CDR3 differences that were used to build a distant-metastasis classifier for papillary thyroid cancer. TCRdb called clones again from the PCR reads with MiXCR. Here the V and J calls rest on TCRdb's processing, not on the authors' analysis. The sample yields about 17,000 clones, about 22% seen once. From germline, CDR1 is DFQATT and CDR2 SNEGSKA (reference sequence). The CDR3 runs 13 residues. Trimming took 6 bases from V and 5 from J, leaving 14 bases between them. All patients reached thyroid surgery having received no treatment beforehand.

The source of this sequence is a female donor with papillary thyroid cancer or a benign thyroid nodule (not recorded which). Some clones in this sample may be carry-over from other donors' samples. Sequencing used adjacent normal tissue. The rearrangement joins TRBV20-1 to TRBJ1-3; D may be TRBD1 (5 bases). Here the CDR3 DNA reads TGCAGTGCGTGGCTCGGGGACCGAAACACCATATATTTT. Translated: CSAWLGDRNTIYF.